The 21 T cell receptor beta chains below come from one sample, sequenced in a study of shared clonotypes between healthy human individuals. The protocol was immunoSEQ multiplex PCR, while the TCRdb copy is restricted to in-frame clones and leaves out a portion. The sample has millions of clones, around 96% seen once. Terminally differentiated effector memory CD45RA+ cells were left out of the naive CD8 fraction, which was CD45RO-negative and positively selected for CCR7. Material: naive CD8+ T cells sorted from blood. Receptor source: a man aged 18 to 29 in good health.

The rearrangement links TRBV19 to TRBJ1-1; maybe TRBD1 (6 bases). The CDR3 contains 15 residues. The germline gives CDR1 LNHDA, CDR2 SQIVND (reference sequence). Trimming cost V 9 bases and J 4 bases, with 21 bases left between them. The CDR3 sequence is CASLGGPPLGTEAFF. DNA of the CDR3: TGTGCCAGCCTTGGGGGGCCCCCCTTGGGCACTGAAGCTTTCTTT.

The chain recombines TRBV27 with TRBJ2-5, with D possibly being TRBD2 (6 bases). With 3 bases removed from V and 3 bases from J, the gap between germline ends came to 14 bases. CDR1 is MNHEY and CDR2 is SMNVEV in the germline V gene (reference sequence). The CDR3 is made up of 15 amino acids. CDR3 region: CASSFTIAEKETQYF. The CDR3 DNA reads TGTGCCAGCAGTTTTACGATAGCGGAGAAAGAGACCCAGTACTTC.

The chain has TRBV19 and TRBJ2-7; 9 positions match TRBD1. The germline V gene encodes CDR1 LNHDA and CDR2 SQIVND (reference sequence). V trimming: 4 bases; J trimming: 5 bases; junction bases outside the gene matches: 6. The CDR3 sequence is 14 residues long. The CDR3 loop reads CASSNGQGTHEQYF. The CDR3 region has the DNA TGTGCCAGTAGTAACGGACAGGGGACCCACGAGCAGTACTTC. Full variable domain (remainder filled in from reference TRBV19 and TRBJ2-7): DGGITQSPKYLFRKEGQNVTLSCEQNLNHDAMYWYRQDPGQGLRLIYYSQIVNDFQKGDIAEGYSVSREKKESFPLTVTSAQKNPTAFYLCASSNGQGTHEQYFGPGTRLTVT.

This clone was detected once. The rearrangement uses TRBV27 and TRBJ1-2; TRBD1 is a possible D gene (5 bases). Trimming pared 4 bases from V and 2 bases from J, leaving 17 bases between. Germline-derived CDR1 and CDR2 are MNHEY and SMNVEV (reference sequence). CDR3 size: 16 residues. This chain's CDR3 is CASSSGPGPSNYGYTF. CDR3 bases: TGTGCCAGCAGTTCGGGACCAGGCCCTTCCAACTATGGCTACACCTTC.

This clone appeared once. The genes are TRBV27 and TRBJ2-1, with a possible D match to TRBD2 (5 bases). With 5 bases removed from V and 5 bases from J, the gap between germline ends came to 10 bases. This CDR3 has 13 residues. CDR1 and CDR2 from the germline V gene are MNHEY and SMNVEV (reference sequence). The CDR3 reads CASSPLAHNEQFF. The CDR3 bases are TGTGCCAGCAGTCCGCTAGCCCACAATGAGCAGTTCTTC.

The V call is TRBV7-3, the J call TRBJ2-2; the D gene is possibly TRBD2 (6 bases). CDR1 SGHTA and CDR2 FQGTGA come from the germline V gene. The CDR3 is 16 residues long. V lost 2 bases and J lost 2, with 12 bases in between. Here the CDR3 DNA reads TGTGCCAGCAGCTTACTCGGGGGAGTAAACACCGGGGAGCTGTTTTTT. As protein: CASSLLGGVNTGELFF.

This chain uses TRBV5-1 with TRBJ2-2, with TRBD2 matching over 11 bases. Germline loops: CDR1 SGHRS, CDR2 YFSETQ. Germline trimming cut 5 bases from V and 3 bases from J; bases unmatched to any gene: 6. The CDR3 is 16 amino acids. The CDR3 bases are TGCGCCAGCAGGTCCGGGACTAGCGGTTACACCGGGGAGCTGTTTTTT. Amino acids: CASRSGTSGYTGELFF.

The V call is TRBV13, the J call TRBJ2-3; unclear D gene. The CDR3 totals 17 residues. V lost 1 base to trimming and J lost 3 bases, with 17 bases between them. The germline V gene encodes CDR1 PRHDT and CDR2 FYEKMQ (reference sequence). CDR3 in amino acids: CASSLAGVKRSTDTQYF. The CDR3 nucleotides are TGTGCCAGCAGCTTAGCCGGAGTGAAGAGGTCGACAGATACGCAGTATTTT.

The CDR3 loop reads CASSVPLSGIDTGELFF. CDR3 in DNA: TGTGCCAGCAGCGTCCCACTTAGCGGGATCGACACCGGGGAGCTGTTTTTT. This rearrangement joins TRBV9 to TRBJ2-2; 8 nucleotides agree with TRBD2. The germline V gene encodes CDR1 SGDLS and CDR2 YYNGEE. J was trimmed by 3 bases and V by 2 bases; bases with no gene match: 9. CDR3 length equals 17 residues. The full variable domain, completed using reference TRBV9 and TRBJ2-2, is DSGVTQTPKHLITATGQRVTLRCSPRSGDLSVYWYQQSLDQGLQFLIQYYNGEERAKGNILERFSAQQFPDLHSELNLSSLELGDSALYFCASSVPLSGIDTGELFFGEGSRLTVL.

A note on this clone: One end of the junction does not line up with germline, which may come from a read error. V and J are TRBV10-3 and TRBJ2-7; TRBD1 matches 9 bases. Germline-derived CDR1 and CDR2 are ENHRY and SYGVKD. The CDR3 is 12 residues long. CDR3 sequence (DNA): TGTGCCACTACGGGACAGGGTCCCCCATCGGGCTTC. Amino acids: CATTGQGPPSGF.

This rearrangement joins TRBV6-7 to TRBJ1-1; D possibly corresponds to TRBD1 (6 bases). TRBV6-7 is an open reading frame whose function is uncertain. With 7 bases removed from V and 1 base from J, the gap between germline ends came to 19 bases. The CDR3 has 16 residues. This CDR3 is CASNYPTGRSNTEAFF. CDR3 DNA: TGTGCCAGCAACTATCCCACAGGGCGGTCGAACACTGAAGCTTTCTTT.

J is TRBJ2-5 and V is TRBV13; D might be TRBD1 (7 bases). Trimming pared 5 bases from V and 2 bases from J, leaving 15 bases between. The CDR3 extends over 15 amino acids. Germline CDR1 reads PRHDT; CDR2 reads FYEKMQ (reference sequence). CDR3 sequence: CASSQGGLSQETQYF. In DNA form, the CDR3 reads TGTGCCAGCAGCCAGGGGGGACTCTCACAAGAGACCCAGTACTTC.

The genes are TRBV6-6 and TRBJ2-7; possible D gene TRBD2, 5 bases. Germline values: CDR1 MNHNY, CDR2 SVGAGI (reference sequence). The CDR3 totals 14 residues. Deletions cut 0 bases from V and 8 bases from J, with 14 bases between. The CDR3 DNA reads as TGTGCCAGCAGTTACTCAGAGGGCGGTACGAAGCAGTACTTC. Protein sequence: CASSYSEGGTKQYF.

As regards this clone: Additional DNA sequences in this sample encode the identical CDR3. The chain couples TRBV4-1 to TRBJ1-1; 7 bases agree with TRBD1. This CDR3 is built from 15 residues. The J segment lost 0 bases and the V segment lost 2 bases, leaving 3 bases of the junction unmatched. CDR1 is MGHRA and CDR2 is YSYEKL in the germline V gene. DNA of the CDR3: TGCGCCAGCAGCCAACGGGGACAGTTGAACACTGAAGCTTTCTTT. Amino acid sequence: CASSQRGQLNTEAFF.

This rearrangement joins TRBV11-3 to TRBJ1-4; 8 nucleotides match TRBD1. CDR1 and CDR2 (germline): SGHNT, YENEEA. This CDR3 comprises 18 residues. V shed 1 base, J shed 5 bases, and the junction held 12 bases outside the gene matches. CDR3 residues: CASSLAGQGGEGNEKLFF. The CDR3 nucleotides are TGTGCCAGCAGCTTAGCCGGACAGGGAGGGGAGGGGAATGAAAAACTGTTTTTT.

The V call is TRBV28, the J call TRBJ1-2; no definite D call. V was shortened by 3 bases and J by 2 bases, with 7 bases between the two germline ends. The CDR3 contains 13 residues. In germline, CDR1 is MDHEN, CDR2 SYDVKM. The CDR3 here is CASSLARNYGYTF. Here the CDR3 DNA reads TGTGCCAGCAGTTTGGCCCGCAACTATGGCTACACCTTC.

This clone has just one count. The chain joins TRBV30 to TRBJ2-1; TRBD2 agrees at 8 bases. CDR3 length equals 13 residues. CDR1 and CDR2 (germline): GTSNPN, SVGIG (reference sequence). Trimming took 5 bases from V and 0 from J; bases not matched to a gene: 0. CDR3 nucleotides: TGTGCCTGGGCGGGGGGCTCCTACAATGAGCAGTTCTTC. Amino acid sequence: CAWAGGSYNEQFF.

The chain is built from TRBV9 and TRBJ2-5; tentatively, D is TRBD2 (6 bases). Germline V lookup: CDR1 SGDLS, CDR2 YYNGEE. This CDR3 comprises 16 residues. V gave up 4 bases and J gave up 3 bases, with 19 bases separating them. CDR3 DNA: TGTGCCAGCAGCCACAATCGGGGGACTCCCGAAGAGACCCAGTACTTC. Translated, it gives CASSHNRGTPEETQYF.

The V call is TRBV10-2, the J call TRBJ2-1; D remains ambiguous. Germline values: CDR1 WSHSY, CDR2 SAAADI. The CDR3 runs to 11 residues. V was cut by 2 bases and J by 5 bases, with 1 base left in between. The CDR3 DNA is TGCGCCAGCAGTGAGCACAATGAGCAGTTCTTC. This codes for CASSEHNEQFF.

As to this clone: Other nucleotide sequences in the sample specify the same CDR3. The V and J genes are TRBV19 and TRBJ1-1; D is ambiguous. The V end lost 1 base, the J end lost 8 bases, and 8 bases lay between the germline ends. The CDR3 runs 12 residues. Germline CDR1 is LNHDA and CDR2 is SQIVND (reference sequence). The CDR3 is CASSIAGPEAFF. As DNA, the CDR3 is TGTGCCAGTAGTATAGCTGGGCCGGAAGCTTTCTTT.

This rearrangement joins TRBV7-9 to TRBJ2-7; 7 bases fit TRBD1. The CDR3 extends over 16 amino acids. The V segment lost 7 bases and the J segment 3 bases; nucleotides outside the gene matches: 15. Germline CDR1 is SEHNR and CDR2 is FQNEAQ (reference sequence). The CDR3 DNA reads TGTGCCAGCAAGGACCCTGATAAGACAGGGCGCTACGAGCAGTACTTC. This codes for CASKDPDKTGRYEQYF. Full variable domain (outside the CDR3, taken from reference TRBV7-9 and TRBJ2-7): DTGVSQNPRHKITKRGQNVTFRCDPISEHNRLYWYRQTLGQGPEFLTYFQNEAQLEKSRLLSDRFSAERPKGSFSTLEIQRTEQGDSAMYLCASKDPDKTGRYEQYFGPGTRLTVT.